The sequence of this TCR beta chain was determined in a study of T-cell reconstitution after alpha-beta-depleted transplantation in children. Library preparation (for TCRbeta) was performed with unique molecular identifiers. MiXCR was run by TCRdb on the PCR reads, yielding one entry per CDR3 protein. The sample lists roughly 200,000 distinct CDR3 sequences, about 9.5% occurring once. Germline CDR1 and CDR2: MNHEY and SVGAGI. CDR3 length: 15 amino acids. Deletions cut 2 bases from V and 1 base from J, with 11 bases between. This clonotype showed up just a few times. The J gene is TRBJ1-1, the V gene TRBV6-5; D is uncertain. This TCR derives from a human donor who donated a stem cell graft to a child with acute lymphoblastic leukemia. The source material was PBMCs from the stem cell graft donor, sampled from the stem cell graft. This chain's CDR3 is CASSYDDTPNTEAFF. In DNA, the CDR3 is TGTGCCAGCAGTTACGATGACACACCGAACACTGAAGCTTTCTTT.